Below are 10 T cell receptor beta chains sequenced from a single sample in a study of PD-1 blockade in mismatch repair-deficient tumors. The assay was immunoSEQ multiplex PCR, and TCRdb's table has in-frame clones only and misses some. The data hold about 68,000 clones, with 78% observed a single time. This specimen was peripheral blood, taken 2 weeks after starting pembrolizumab. These receptors were obtained from an adult with mismatch repair-deficient cancer.

The chain is built from TRBV4-3 and TRBJ2-2; D gene ambiguous. Per the germline V gene, CDR1 is LGHNA and CDR2 is YSLEER. Trimming removed 1 base from V and 0 bases from J, with 9 bases in between. The CDR3 is made up of 16 amino acids. CDR3 nucleotide sequence: TGCGCCAGCAGCCAAGGGCCAAGCACGAACACCGGGGAGCTGTTTTTT. The encoded protein is CASSQGPSTNTGELFF.

V and J are TRBV6-5 and TRBJ2-7, with no clear D. Trimming removed 6 bases at V and 3 bases at J, with 12 bases between. Germline CDR1 is MNHEY and CDR2 is SVGAGI. CDR3 length: 13 amino acids. The CDR3 DNA reads TGTGCCAGCAGCCCCCCCGGGTTCTACGAGCAGTACTTC. Protein sequence: CASSPPGFYEQYF.

This chain uses TRBV28 with TRBJ1-4; D gene uncertain. V was cut by 6 bases and J by 0 bases, with 8 bases left in between. The CDR3 extends over 14 amino acids. Germline V gives CDR1 MDHEN, CDR2 SYDVKM. Here the CDR3 reads CASSTRSTNEKLFF. The CDR3, as DNA: TGTGCCAGCAGCACCAGGTCAACTAATGAAAAACTGTTTTTT.

J is TRBJ2-7 and V is TRBV4-2; 11 positions agree with TRBD2. V dropped 5 bases and J dropped 3; count of bases not matched to a gene: 6. The CDR3 totals 15 residues. In germline, CDR1 is LGHNA, CDR2 YNFKEQ. CDR3 in amino acids: CASSKGTSGNYEQYF. The CDR3 DNA follows: TGTGCCAGCAGCAAGGGGACTAGCGGAAACTACGAGCAGTACTTC.

The chain employs TRBV10-1 and TRBJ1-5; 10 bases are a match to TRBD1. Unmatched junction bases numbered 5, after V lost 6 bases and J lost 3 bases. This CDR3 is built from 15 residues. The germline V gene encodes CDR1 WNHNN and CDR2 SYGVQD (reference sequence). CDR3 coding DNA: TGCGCCAGCAGACCCGACAGGGGGCCCAATCAGCCCCAGCATTTT. Protein: CASRPDRGPNQPQHF.

The count of this clone is one. V and J are TRBV4-1 and TRBJ2-5; TRBD2 matches at 9 bases. Losses at the gene ends were 0 bases for V and 1 base for J; bases not matched to a gene: 6. Germline CDR1 and CDR2: MGHRA and YSYEKL. The CDR3 has 17 amino acids. CDR3 sequence (DNA): TGCGCCAGCAGCCAAGATAGGGGACTAGCCGTCCAAGAGACCCAGTACTTC. Translating it yields CASSQDRGLAVQETQYF.

The chain uses TRBV28 and TRBJ2-7; D not certain. The CDR3 is 14 residues long. CDR1 and CDR2 from the germline V gene are MDHEN and SYDVKM. Deletions cut 7 bases from V and 6 bases from J, with 19 bases between. The CDR3, as DNA: TGTGCCAGCACCACTACCGCAGTCTTACGCGAGCAGTACTTC. Its translation is CASTTTAVLREQYF.

V is TRBV6-6 and J is TRBJ2-7; TRBD2 matches at 9 bases. The CDR3 has 13 residues. V lost 8 bases, J lost 6 bases, and 8 bases stayed unmatched. The germline V gene encodes CDR1 MNHNY and CDR2 SVGAGI (reference sequence). The CDR3 loop reads CASEGLAGSEQYF. The CDR3 DNA reads as TGTGCCAGCGAGGGTCTAGCGGGGAGCGAGCAGTACTTC.

This chain joins TRBV10-3 and TRBJ1-5; no definite D call. Trimming removed 4 bases at V and 2 bases at J, with 3 bases between. This CDR3 spans 12 amino acids. Germline values: CDR1 ENHRY, CDR2 SYGVKD. The CDR3 here is CAISGGNQPQHF. The CDR3 DNA reads as TGTGCCATCAGTGGAGGCAATCAGCCCCAGCATTTT.

The chain combines TRBV6-6 with TRBJ2-5; possibly TRBD2 for D (5 bases). Germline V gives CDR1 MNHNY, CDR2 SVGAGI (reference sequence). The CDR3 has 13 residues. V was trimmed by 5 bases and J by 5 bases, leaving 12 bases between them. The CDR3: CASSPRPGETQYF. CDR3 bases: TGTGCCAGCAGTCCCCGGCCGGGGGAGACCCAGTACTTC.